This entry concerns a single T cell receptor beta chain. Its cognate antigen is unknown. In TCRdb, the reads were re-called with MiXCR into one record per CDR3 protein. The table lists 130,000 or so distinct CDR3 sequences, 5.5% to 7% of them singletons. The entry originates in a study of T cell repertoires in cytomegalovirus infection. Study as a whole: Public TCR beta signatures indicated both CMV infection and matching HLA type. Study-level results: Cumulated frequencies of public TCR beta families served to identify carriers of CMV plus the relevant HLA.

The CDR3 covers 14 residues. The germline V gene encodes CDR1 LNHDA and CDR2 SQIVND (reference sequence). Trimming took 10 bases from V and 5 from J; bases not matched to a gene: 10. The TCR originated in a human donor in good health (CMV status not recorded). Some clones in this sample may be carry-over from other donors' samples. Sequencing input: PBMCs. The V call is TRBV19, the J call TRBJ2-5; 10 bases line up with TRBD2. The CDR3: CATKTSGVSETQYF. CDR3 nucleotides: TGTGCCACTAAAACTAGCGGGGTCAGTGAGACCCAGTACTTC.